The 29 T cell receptor beta chains below were found in one sample sequenced in a study of shared clonotypes between healthy human individuals. The assay was immunoSEQ multiplex PCR, and TCRdb's table has in-frame clones only and misses some. The sample consists of about a million clones, approximately 77% of them appearing once. Sequencing was carried out using memory CD4+ T cells from PBMCs. Noted subset: CD45RA-negative fraction. These receptors were taken from a young man in good health. Some clones in this sample may be carry-over from other donors' samples.

The chain is built from TRBV15 and TRBJ1-1, with a weak D call TRBD1 (5 bases). Trimming removed 0 bases from V and 5 bases from J, with 10 bases in between. The CDR3 has 14 residues. Germline CDR1 and CDR2: LNHNV and YYDKDF (reference sequence). The CDR3 DNA reads TGTGCCACCAGCAGAGACAGGGACGGAACTGAAGCTTTCTTT. This gives the protein CATSRDRDGTEAFF.

The chain couples TRBV5-6 to TRBJ2-1; D not resolved. CDR1 and CDR2 (germline): SGHDT, YYEEEE. Trimming cost V 2 bases and J 0 bases, with 9 bases left between them. This CDR3 comprises 15 residues. DNA of the CDR3: TGTGCCAGCAGCTTCTTTCCAAGCTCCTACAATGAGCAGTTCTTC. Translation gives CASSFFPSSYNEQFF.

The rearrangement links TRBV6-6 to TRBJ1-2, with TRBD1 matching 7 bases. With 6 bases clipped from V and 5 bases from J, the junction kept 6 bases outside the gene matches. The CDR3 consists of 13 residues. From germline, CDR1 is MNHNY and CDR2 SVGAGI (reference sequence). CDR3 sequence: CASSSQGVYGYTF. The CDR3 region has the DNA TGTGCCAGCAGCTCCCAGGGGGTTTATGGCTACACCTTC.

This clone has only a few counts. This chain joins TRBV30 and TRBJ1-5; possibly TRBD1 for D (6 bases). With 1 base removed from V and 3 bases from J, the gap between germline ends came to 10 bases. The V gene's germline CDR1 is GTSNPN and CDR2 SVGIG (reference sequence). The CDR3 runs 14 residues. The CDR3 spells CAWSAGTLNQPQHF. Here the CDR3 DNA reads TGTGCCTGGAGTGCCGGGACACTCAATCAGCCCCAGCATTTT.

The genes are TRBV29-1 and TRBJ2-3; 9 bases match TRBD2. Per germline, CDR1 SQVTM and CDR2 ANQGSEA. The CDR3 has 15 amino acids. Unmatched junction bases numbered 11, after V lost 7 bases and J lost 3 bases. The CDR3 loop is CSGSPRGGATDTQYF. Written as DNA, the CDR3 is TGCAGCGGGAGTCCCCGCGGGGGGGCGACAGATACGCAGTATTTT.

V and J are TRBV5-4 and TRBJ1-1, with D perhaps TRBD1 (6 bases). Germline values: CDR1 SGHNT, CDR2 YYREEE (reference sequence). The CDR3 consists of 15 residues. V gave up 4 bases and J gave up 0 bases, with 13 bases separating them. This CDR3 reads CASSPQGHLNTEAFF. The CDR3 DNA reads TGTGCCAGCAGCCCGCAGGGGCACCTGAACACTGAAGCTTTCTTT.

Of note for this clone: Germline is not matched at one junction end, which may reflect a read error. The chain links TRBV2 to TRBJ2-1; 8 bases are a match to TRBD2. The CDR3 length is 13 residues. Looked up from germline, CDR1 is SNHLY and CDR2 is FYNNEI. CDR3 in amino acids: CASSDGLGGELFF. As DNA, the CDR3 is TGTGCCAGCAGTGATGGTCTCGGGGGGGAGCTGTTCTTC.

The chain links TRBV28 to TRBJ2-3; D not resolved. The V gene lost 5 bases and the J gene lost 6 bases, with 21 bases spanning the gap. The CDR3 covers 16 residues. Germline V gene data show CDR1 as MDHEN and CDR2 as SYDVKM. The CDR3 protein is CASSRRRASTSDTQYF. CDR3 sequence (DNA): TGTGCCAGCAGTCGACGCCGGGCTTCAACCTCGGATACGCAGTATTTT.

This clone was seen once. J is TRBJ2-1 and V is TRBV10-3; 13 positions match TRBD2. V lost 2 bases and J lost 9; bases outside the gene matches: 10. CDR3 length: 17 amino acids. Germline CDR1 ENHRY, CDR2 SYGVKD. The CDR3 nucleotides read TGTGCCATCAGTGAGCCACCGGGACTAGCGGGATTCACTGAGCAGTTCTTC. Translating it yields CAISEPPGLAGFTEQFF.

The gene calls are TRBV29-1 and TRBJ1-2; D unclear. V lost 4 bases, J lost 10 bases, and 4 bases lay in between. The V gene's germline CDR1 is SQVTM and CDR2 ANQGSEA. The length of the CDR3 is 8 residues. The CDR3 region has the DNA TGCAGCGTTGGCCCCTACACCTTC. Translated: CSVGPYTF.

Points on this clone: Other DNA sequences in this specimen translate into the identical CDR3. The CDR3 protein is CASSRGGYGYTF. The DNA of the CDR3 is TGTGCCAGCAGCCGGGGAGGTTATGGCTACACCTTC. The rearrangement links TRBV7-9 to TRBJ1-2; D remains unclear. The CDR3 runs 12 residues. Germline V gene sequence: CDR1 SEHNR, CDR2 FQNEAQ (reference sequence). The ends were cut back, 5 bases at V and 5 bases at J, with 9 bases in the middle.

The chain joins TRBV5-1 to TRBJ2-7; no reliable D call. CDR1 and CDR2 from the germline V gene are SGHRS and YFSETQ. V lost 4 bases to trimming and J lost 0 bases, with 11 bases between them. The length of the CDR3 is 14 residues. CDR3 sequence (DNA): TGCGCCAGCAGCGGTGACGGTAACTCCTACGAGCAGTACTTC. Translated: CASSGDGNSYEQYF.

The chain joins TRBV19 to TRBJ1-1, with a tentative D call TRBD1 (5 bases). The CDR3 contains 16 residues. Germline values: CDR1 LNHDA, CDR2 SQIVND (reference sequence). The ends were cut back, 1 base at V and 0 bases at J, with 12 bases in the middle. The CDR3 reads CASSIGRGLLNTEAFF. CDR3 nucleotide sequence: TGTGCCAGTAGTATAGGGCGGGGCCTCCTGAACACTGAAGCTTTCTTT. Full variable domain (outside the CDR3, taken from reference TRBV19 and TRBJ1-1): DGGITQSPKYLFRKEGQNVTLSCEQNLNHDAMYWYRQDPGQGLRLIYYSQIVNDFQKGDIAEGYSVSREKKESFPLTVTSAQKNPTAFYLCASSIGRGLLNTEAFFGQGTRLTVV.

This clone has only one observation. The chain recombines TRBV19 with TRBJ2-3; D is possibly TRBD2 (5 bases). The CDR3 is 15 amino acids. Germline V gene data show CDR1 as LNHDA and CDR2 as SQIVND (reference sequence). Trimming took 3 bases from V and 2 from J, leaving 12 bases between them. CDR3 nucleotides: TGTGCCAGTAGTATCAGCTCGGGGTACACAGATACGCAGTATTTT. Amino acids: CASSISSGYTDTQYF.

The DNA for the CDR3 is TGCGCCAGCAGCGCCCGGGGGGACAGGGTCTCTGGAAACACCATATATTTT. It codes for CASSARGDRVSGNTIYF. The chain recombines TRBV5-1 with TRBJ1-3; 9 positions agree with TRBD1. The CDR3 has 17 amino acids. CDR1 and CDR2 from the germline V gene are SGHRS and YFSETQ. V shed 4 bases, J shed 0 bases, and the junction held 8 bases outside the gene matches. Variable domain in full (rest from reference TRBV5-1 and TRBJ1-3): KAGVTQTPRYLIKTRGQQVTLSCSPISGHRSVSWYQQTPGQGLQFLFEYFSETQRNKGNFPGRFSGRQFSNSRSEMNVSTLELGDSALYLCASSARGDRVSGNTIYFGEGSWLTVV.

V is TRBV29-1 and J is TRBJ2-5; TRBD1 might be the D (8 bases). V shed 4 bases and J shed 1 base, with 25 bases lying between them. The CDR3 spans 18 residues. Germline V gene lookup returns CDR1 SQVTM and CDR2 ANQGSEA. The CDR3 DNA follows: TGCAGCGTTGCCAGGACAGGGAGTGGATGGGGGGGCCAAGAGACCCAGTACTTC. Its protein product is CSVARTGSGWGGQETQYF.

V is TRBV4-2 and J is TRBJ2-7; D gene unclear. Trimming left V 2 bases short and J 0 bases short, with 14 bases between. Germline V gene data show CDR1 as LGHNA and CDR2 as YNFKEQ. The CDR3 has 16 residues. The CDR3 loop is CASSQTAGPRSYEQYF. The CDR3 DNA sequence: TGTGCCAGCAGCCAAACCGCCGGGCCGCGCTCCTACGAGCAGTACTTC.

The chain joins TRBV7-9 to TRBJ1-1; D is ambiguous. This CDR3 has 12 amino acids. V lost 5 bases and J lost 11, with 15 bases in between. Germline-derived CDR1 and CDR2 are SEHNR and FQNEAQ (reference sequence). The CDR3 loop is CASSPGPGGAFF. Written as DNA, the CDR3 is TGTGCCAGCAGCCCAGGCCCGGGTGGGGCTTTCTTT.

The chain is built from TRBV4-3 and TRBJ2-1; 7 bases align to TRBD1. CDR1 and CDR2 (germline): LGHNA, YSLEER. The CDR3 consists of 17 residues. The J segment lost 4 bases and the V segment lost 0 bases, leaving 9 bases of the junction unmatched. CDR3 DNA sequence: TGCGCCAGCAGCCAAGATAGGGACAGCGCTGGATACAATGAGCAGTTCTTC. This encodes CASSQDRDSAGYNEQFF.

This clone showed up just a few times. Other DNA sequences of this sample code for an identical CDR3. The chain links TRBV18 to TRBJ1-2, with 8 nucleotides matching TRBD1. Germline V CDR1 and CDR2: KGHSH, LQKENI. The CDR3 covers 14 residues. With 4 bases clipped from V and 3 bases from J, the junction kept 4 bases outside the gene matches. CDR3: CASSLTGVDYGYTF. In DNA form, the CDR3 reads TGTGCCAGCTCACTGACAGGGGTTGACTATGGCTACACCTTC.

This chain links TRBV4-3 with TRBJ1-3; D not resolved. The CDR3 spans 13 residues. V was clipped by 2 bases and J by 11 bases, with 13 bases between them. Germline CDR1 and CDR2: LGHNA and YSLEER. Here the CDR3 DNA reads TGCGCCAGCAGCCAACGACCAGGACTTGCCATATATTTT. Its translation is CASSQRPGLAIYF.

The chain has TRBV5-1 and TRBJ2-7; maybe TRBD1 (5 bases). With 4 bases removed from V and 3 bases from J, the gap between germline ends came to 14 bases. Germline V gene sequence: CDR1 SGHRS, CDR2 YFSETQ. The CDR3 loop spans 14 amino acids. The CDR3 here is CASSPDMGRYEQYF. The CDR3 region has the DNA TGCGCCAGCAGCCCGGACATGGGGCGCTACGAGCAGTACTTC.

This chain uses TRBV9 with TRBJ2-1; D is possibly TRBD2 (5 bases). The CDR3 contains 15 residues. The V end lost 0 bases, the J end lost 2 bases, and 9 bases lay between the germline ends. Germline-derived CDR1 and CDR2 are SGDLS and YYNGEE. CDR3 loop: CASSVEASPYNEQFF. In DNA, the CDR3 is TGTGCCAGCAGCGTAGAAGCTAGCCCCTACAATGAGCAGTTCTTC.

The chain uses TRBV7-9 and TRBJ2-7; TRBD1 agrees at 7 bases. Per germline, CDR1 SEHNR and CDR2 FQNEAQ (reference sequence). CDR3 length: 12 residues. The ends lost 7 bases at V and 3 bases at J; junction bases unmatched: 3. CDR3 sequence reads: CASTRDSYEQYF. Here the CDR3 DNA reads TGTGCCAGCACCCGGGACAGCTACGAGCAGTACTTC.

The chain carries TRBV4-3 and TRBJ2-3; no definite D call. This CDR3 region has 16 residues. Germline CDR1 is LGHNA and CDR2 is YSLEER. V shed 0 bases and J shed 2 bases, with 12 bases lying between them. CDR3 bases: TGCGCCAGCAGCCAAGACAGGTTTTTAAACACAGATACGCAGTATTTT. Translation: CASSQDRFLNTDTQYF.

The chain has TRBV6-1 and TRBJ1-5; unclear D gene. Germline assignment: CDR1 MNHNS and CDR2 SASEGT. The V end lost 0 bases, the J end lost 4 bases, and 7 bases lay between the germline ends. The CDR3 spans 14 residues. The CDR3 sequence: CASSEAARNQPQHF. The DNA for the CDR3 is TGTGCCAGCAGTGAAGCGGCCAGAAATCAGCCCCAGCATTTT.

The chain is built from TRBV13 and TRBJ2-7; 9 nucleotides line up with TRBD1. V was clipped by 8 bases and J by 3 bases; unmatched bases: 5. Germline CDR1 reads PRHDT; CDR2 reads FYEKMQ (reference sequence). This CDR3 contains 13 residues. Here the CDR3 reads CASLSTGGYEQYF. As DNA, the CDR3 is TGTGCCAGCCTCTCGACAGGGGGCTACGAGCAGTACTTC.

This clone was seen ten or more times. This sequence joins TRBV28 and TRBJ1-1; 7 nucleotides line up with TRBD1. V shed 6 bases, J shed 1 base, and the junction held 8 bases outside the gene matches. Germline V gives CDR1 MDHEN, CDR2 SYDVKM. The CDR3 covers 15 residues. DNA of the CDR3: TGTGCCAGCAGAGGGGGCCCATATCGGAACACTGAAGCTTTCTTT. This translates into CASRGGPYRNTEAFF.

The chain links TRBV18 to TRBJ1-1; 10 positions agree with TRBD1. This CDR3 comprises 16 residues. V was clipped by 2 bases and J by 6 bases; unmatched bases: 9. Germline loops: CDR1 KGHSH, CDR2 LQKENI. CDR3 residues: CASSPIDRGLGAEAFF. CDR3 DNA: TGTGCCAGCTCACCAATTGACAGGGGGCTTGGCGCTGAAGCTTTCTTT.